The clone carrying this TCR beta chain was seen a handful of times. Its specificity is not known. This entry is derived from a study of cytomegalovirus exposure and HLA in healthy donors. Study-level findings and limits: There were over 150 TCR beta chains listed as cytomegalovirus-associated.

V was clipped by 9 bases and J by 7 bases, with 22 bases between them. CDR1 and CDR2 (germline): LNHDA, SQIVND (reference sequence). The CDR3 extends over 15 amino acids. Assay used: immunoSEQ multiplex PCR; TCRdb lists only in-frame clones, some missing. The repertoire consists of some 150,000 clones, with roughly nine tenths occurring once and the leading ten covering approximately 2.6%. Input material: PBMCs. The sequence came from a man aged 18 to 30 in good health and CMV-seropositive. This chain connects TRBV19 to TRBJ1-5; D call uncertain. The CDR3 here is CASSYLATPRQPQHF. In nucleotides, the CDR3 is TGTGCCAGCTCTTATCTGGCCACCCCCAGGCAGCCCCAGCATTTT.